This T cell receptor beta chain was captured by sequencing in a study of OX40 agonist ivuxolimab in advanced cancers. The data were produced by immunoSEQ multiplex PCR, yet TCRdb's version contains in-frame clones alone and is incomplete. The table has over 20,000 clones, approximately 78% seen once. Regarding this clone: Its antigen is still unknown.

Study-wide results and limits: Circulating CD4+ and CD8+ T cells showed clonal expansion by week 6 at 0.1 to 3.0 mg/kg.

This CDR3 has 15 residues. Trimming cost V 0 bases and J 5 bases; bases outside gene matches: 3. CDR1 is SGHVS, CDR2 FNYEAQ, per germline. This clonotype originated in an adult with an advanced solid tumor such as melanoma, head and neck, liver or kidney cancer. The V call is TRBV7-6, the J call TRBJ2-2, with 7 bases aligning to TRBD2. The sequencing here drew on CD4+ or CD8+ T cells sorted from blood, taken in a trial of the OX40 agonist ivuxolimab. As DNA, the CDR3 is TGTGCCAGCAGCTTAGCAGCGGGGTCGACCGGGGAGCTGTTTTTT. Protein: CASSLAAGSTGELFF.